What follows are 17 T cell receptor beta chains derived from one specimen sequenced in a study of blood T cell repertoires in COVID-19. Measured with immunoSEQ multiplex PCR; TCRdb has only the in-frame clones, and not every one. In the table there are 450,000 to 500,000 clones, 70% to 90% of which are singletons. The sample consisted of PBMCs or T cells enriched from blood (not recorded which). These receptor sequences come from a woman aged 55-69 years who had recovered from COVID-19.

Only one count was recorded for this clone. The rearrangement uses TRBV7-2 and TRBJ1-2; 7 bases match TRBD1. Losses at the gene ends were 1 base for V and 6 bases for J; bases not matched to a gene: 2. CDR1 and CDR2 from the germline V gene are SGHTA and FQGNSA. The length of the CDR3 is 13 residues. The CDR3, as DNA: TGTGCCAGCAGCTTAGGACAGGGTGATGGCTACACCTTC. Translation: CASSLGQGDGYTF.

The gene calls are TRBV2 and TRBJ1-2; D ambiguous. The germline V gene has CDR1 SNHLY and CDR2 FYNNEI. Deletions cut 8 bases from V and 4 bases from J, with 35 bases between. This CDR3 contains 20 residues. The chain's CDR3 is CASSKTQYTGRSVTFYGYTF. CDR3 nucleotides: TGTGCCAGCTCCAAAACCCAATATACCGGCCGCTCCGTGACTTTCTATGGCTACACCTTC.

The chain recombines TRBV29-1 with TRBJ1-1, with TRBD1 identical over 7 bases. Losses at the gene ends were 3 bases for V and 2 bases for J; bases not matched to a gene: 9. The CDR3 runs 15 residues. Germline CDR1 reads SQVTM; CDR2 reads ANQGSEA. The CDR3: CSVEGFRGRNTEAFF. CDR3 nucleotides: TGCAGCGTTGAGGGCTTTAGGGGGCGCAACACTGAAGCTTTCTTT.

The V and J genes are TRBV9 and TRBJ2-1; 7 positions agree with TRBD1. The CDR3 has 15 amino acids. V trimming: 2 bases; J trimming: 6 bases; junction bases outside the gene matches: 8. Germline V CDR1 and CDR2: SGDLS, YYNGEE. CDR3 in DNA: TGTGCCAGCAGCGTCAGACCGGGACAGCTCAATGAGCAGTTCTTC. It encodes CASSVRPGQLNEQFF.

Remarks on this clone: At one boundary the junction diverges from the germline segment, which might be a read error. V gene TRBV13 combines with J gene TRBJ1-1; possibly TRBD1 for D (6 bases). This CDR3 has 14 amino acids. The germline V gene has CDR1 PRHDT and CDR2 FYEKMQ (reference sequence). The CDR3 loop is CASSLGDIGTEAFF. The CDR3 DNA reads TGTGCCAGCAGCCTAGGGGACATTGGCACTGAAGCTTTCTTT.

The chain has TRBV7-6 and TRBJ1-6, with D hard to call. The V gene's germline CDR1 is SGHVS and CDR2 FNYEAQ. The CDR3 extends over 13 amino acids. V dropped 1 base and J dropped 11 bases, with 9 bases sitting between them. CDR3 region: CASSLGPAAPLHF. Written as DNA, the CDR3 is TGTGCCAGCAGCTTAGGACCGGCGGCACCCCTCCACTTT. Based on the CDR3 plus reference TRBV7-6 and TRBJ1-6, the full variable domain is GAGVSQSPRYKVTKRGQDVALRCDPISGHVSLYWYRQALGQGPEFLTYFNYEAQQDKSGLPNDRFSAERPEGSISTLTIQRTEQRDSAMYRCASSLGPAAPLHFGNGTRLTVT.

This chain connects TRBV2 to TRBJ2-3; 11 bases align to TRBD2. The J segment lost 8 bases and the V segment lost 4 bases, leaving 8 bases of the junction unmatched. CDR3 size: 15 residues. Per the germline V gene, CDR1 is SNHLY and CDR2 is FYNNEI. The CDR3 DNA reads TGTGCCAGCAGTGCTAGCGGGGGGTACCAAGGTACGCAGTATTTT. Translating gives CASSASGGYQGTQYF.

This clone has just a few counts. This chain connects TRBV30 to TRBJ1-3; perhaps TRBD1 as D (6 bases). Per the germline V gene, CDR1 is GTSNPN and CDR2 is SVGIG (reference sequence). This CDR3 contains 14 residues. Trimming cost V 3 bases and J 2 bases, with 11 bases left between them. This CDR3 is CAWRDSHTGNTIYF. The DNA for the CDR3 is TGTGCCTGGAGGGACAGTCACACTGGAAACACCATATATTTT.

About this clone itself: Other DNA sequences of this sample code for an identical CDR3. The rearrangement links TRBV10-3 to TRBJ2-7; TRBD1 agrees at 9 bases. The CDR3 contains 14 residues. The trim removed 2 bases at V and 1 base at J, leaving 0 bases unmatched. Per the germline V gene, CDR1 is ENHRY and CDR2 is SYGVKD. As DNA, the CDR3 is TGTGCCATCAGTGAGGGGACAGGGTCCTACGAGCAGTACGTC. It codes for CAISEGTGSYEQYV.

J is TRBJ1-4 and V is TRBV6-5, with D possibly TRBD1 on 5 matching bases. CDR1 and CDR2 from the germline V gene are MNHEY and SVGAGI. The CDR3 loop spans 12 amino acids. V was clipped by 6 bases and J by 6 bases, with 8 bases between them. The CDR3 loop is CASRDTYEKLFF. CDR3 sequence (DNA): TGTGCCAGCAGGGACACCTATGAAAAACTGTTTTTT.

The V gene is TRBV6-5, the J gene TRBJ1-2, with 8 bases aligning to TRBD1. Germline trimming cut 5 bases from V and 8 bases from J; bases unmatched to any gene: 4. The length of the CDR3 is 12 residues. Germline V gives CDR1 MNHEY, CDR2 SVGAGI. As DNA, the CDR3 is TGTGCCAGCAGTACGACAGGGGAAGGCTACACCTTC. This codes for CASSTTGEGYTF.

CDR3 in amino acids: CASSATSGGAPGELFF. CDR3 DNA: TGTGCCAGCAGCGCTACTAGCGGGGGGGCCCCCGGGGAGCTGTTTTTT. The chain carries TRBV5-4 and TRBJ2-2, with 13 bases lining up with TRBD2. The CDR3 covers 16 residues. With 4 bases clipped from V and 6 bases from J, the junction kept 6 bases outside the gene matches. Germline V CDR1 and CDR2: SGHNT, YYREEE (reference sequence).

The chain combines TRBV5-5 with TRBJ1-3; D is unresolved. V lost 3 bases, J lost 0 bases, and 10 bases lay in between. This CDR3 is built from 15 residues. The V gene's germline CDR1 is SGHKS and CDR2 YYEKEE (reference sequence). In nucleotides, the CDR3 is TGTGCCAGCAGCTCCGGGTCCCTCTCTGGAAACACCATATATTTT. This sequence encodes CASSSGSLSGNTIYF.

This rearrangement joins TRBV2 to TRBJ1-1, with 12 bases matching TRBD1. V gave up 6 bases and J gave up 3 bases; unmatched junction bases: 14. This CDR3 has 18 amino acids. CDR1 SNHLY and CDR2 FYNNEI come from the germline V gene. The CDR3 bases are TGTGCCAGCAGGGGCCGGGACAGGGGGCTCGGTGTCCACACTGAAGCTTTCTTT. Protein: CASRGRDRGLGVHTEAFF.

DNA for the CDR3: TGTGCCAGCAGTAGGACAGGAAAGAACGCGGATTATGGCTACACCTTC. It encodes CASSRTGKNADYGYTF. The chain carries TRBV6-2 or TRBV6-3 and TRBJ1-2; 7 nucleotides align to TRBD1. From germline, CDR1 is MNHEY and CDR2 SVGEGT. The V segment lost 5 bases and the J segment 5 bases; nucleotides outside the gene matches: 14. CDR3 length equals 16 residues.

The chain carries TRBV3-1 (or the pseudogene TRBV3-2) and TRBJ2-1; TRBD1 agrees at 10 bases. V shed 5 bases, J shed 4 bases, and the junction held 5 bases outside the gene matches. From germline, CDR1 is LGHDT and CDR2 YNNKEL (reference sequence). There are 15 residues in the CDR3. Written as DNA, the CDR3 is TGTGCCAGCAGCACGGGGACAGGGGTGTACAATGAGCAGTTCTTC. Its protein product is CASSTGTGVYNEQFF.

V gene TRBV29-1 combines with J gene TRBJ1-2; 10 bases are a match to TRBD1. The germline gives CDR1 SQVTM, CDR2 ANQGSEA. Losses at the gene ends were 6 bases for V and 4 bases for J; bases not matched to a gene: 8. The CDR3 is 14 amino acids. The CDR3 sequence is CSVGGDRGSYGYTF. As DNA, the CDR3 is TGCAGCGTGGGAGGGGACAGGGGAAGCTATGGCTACACCTTC.